One T cell receptor (beta chain) is described in this entry. As yet, its antigen is unknown. This sample is part of a study of T cells in Graves' hyperthyroidism and ophthalmopathy. Study results and caveats: Ophthalmopathy cases were set apart from stable hyperthyroidism by a 13 V-J model. The model foresaw ophthalmopathy a median about 6.1 months prior to onset. Most clonotypes expanded in the thyroid (above 0.001) were also present in blood.

Criteria for exclusion of patients were uncontrolled infection, other autoimmune disease, pregnancy or lactation. The TCR beta CDR3 regions underwent amplification using RNA transcripts as the source. The HTBI set primed first-round TCR CDR3 RT-PCR. TCRdb redid the calling of the multiplex PCR reads with MiXCR, one entry per CDR3 protein. Found here are a few hundred thousand distinct CDR3 sequences, 35% to 55% of them singletons; the top ten hold 15% to 20%. The sequence came from an adult woman with Graves' disease, either hyperthyroidism or ophthalmopathy (not recorded which). Material for sequencing was peripheral blood or thyroid tissue (not recorded which).

The CDR3 region has the DNA TGTGCCAGCAGCTTAGTCCAGGGCCTCTCCTACGAGCAGTACTTC. Translating gives CASSLVQGLSYEQYF. J is TRBJ2-7 and V is TRBV7-2; perhaps TRBD1 as D (5 bases). CDR3 length: 15 residues. V gave up 1 base and J gave up 0 bases, with 10 bases separating them. Germline CDR1 reads SGHTA; CDR2 reads FQGNSA.